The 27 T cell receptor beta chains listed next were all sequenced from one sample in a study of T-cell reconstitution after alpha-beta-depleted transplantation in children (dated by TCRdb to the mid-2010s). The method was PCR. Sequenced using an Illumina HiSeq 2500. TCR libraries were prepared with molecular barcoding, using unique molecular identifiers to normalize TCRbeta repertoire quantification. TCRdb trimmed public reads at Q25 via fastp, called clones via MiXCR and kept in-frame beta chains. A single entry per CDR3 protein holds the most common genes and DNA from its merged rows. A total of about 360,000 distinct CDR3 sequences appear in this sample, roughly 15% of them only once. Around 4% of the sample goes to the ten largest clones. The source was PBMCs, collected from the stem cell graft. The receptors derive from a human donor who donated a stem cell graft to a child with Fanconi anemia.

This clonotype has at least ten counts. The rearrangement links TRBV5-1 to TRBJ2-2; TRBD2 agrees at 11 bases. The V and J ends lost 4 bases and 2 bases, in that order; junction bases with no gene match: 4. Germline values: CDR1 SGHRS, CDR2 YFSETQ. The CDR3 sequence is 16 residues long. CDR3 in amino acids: CASSKLAGANTGELFF. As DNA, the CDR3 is TGCGCCAGCAGCAAACTAGCGGGGGCAAACACCGGGGAGCTGTTTTTT.

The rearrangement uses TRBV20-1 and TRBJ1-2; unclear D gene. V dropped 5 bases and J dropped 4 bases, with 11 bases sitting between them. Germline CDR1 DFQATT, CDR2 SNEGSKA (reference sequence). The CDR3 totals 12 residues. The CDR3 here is CSAPKVGYGYTF. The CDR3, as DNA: TGCAGTGCTCCGAAGGTGGGCTATGGCTACACCTTC.

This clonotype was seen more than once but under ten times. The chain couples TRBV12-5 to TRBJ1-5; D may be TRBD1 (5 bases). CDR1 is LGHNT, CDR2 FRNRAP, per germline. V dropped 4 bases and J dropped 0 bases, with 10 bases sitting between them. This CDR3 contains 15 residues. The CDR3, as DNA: TGTGCTAGTGGTTCGGGGCTTGGTAGCAATCAGCCCCAGCATTTT. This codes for CASGSGLGSNQPQHF.

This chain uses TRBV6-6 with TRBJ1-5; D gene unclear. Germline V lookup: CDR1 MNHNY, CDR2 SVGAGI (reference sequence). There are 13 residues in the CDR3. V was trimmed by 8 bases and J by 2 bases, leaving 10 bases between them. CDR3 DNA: TGTGCCAGCGCCCGCCAAGGCAATCAGCCCCAGCATTTT. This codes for CASARQGNQPQHF.

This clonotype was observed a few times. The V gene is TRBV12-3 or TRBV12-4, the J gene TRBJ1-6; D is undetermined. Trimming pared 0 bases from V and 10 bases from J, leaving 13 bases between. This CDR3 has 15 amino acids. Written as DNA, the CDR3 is TGTGCCAGCAGTTTAGCGCGGCGTGCAAACTCACCCCTCCACTTT. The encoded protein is CASSLARRANSPLHF.

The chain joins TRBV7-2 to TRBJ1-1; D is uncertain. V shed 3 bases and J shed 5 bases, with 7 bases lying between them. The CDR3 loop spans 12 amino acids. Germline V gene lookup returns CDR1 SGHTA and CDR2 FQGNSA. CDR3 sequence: CASSFYLTEAFF. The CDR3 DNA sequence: TGTGCCAGCAGCTTCTATCTAACTGAAGCTTTCTTT.

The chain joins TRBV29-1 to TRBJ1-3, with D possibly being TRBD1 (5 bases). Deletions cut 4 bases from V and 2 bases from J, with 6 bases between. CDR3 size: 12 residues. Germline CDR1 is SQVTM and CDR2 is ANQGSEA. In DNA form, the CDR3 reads TGCAGCGTTGTAGGGGCTGGAAACACCATATATTTT. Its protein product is CSVVGAGNTIYF. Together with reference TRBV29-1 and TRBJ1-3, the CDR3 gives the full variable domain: SAVISQKPSRDICQRGTSLTIQCQVDSQVTMMFWYRQQPGQSLTLIATANQGSEATYESGFVIDKFPISRPNLTFSTLTVSNMSPEDSSIYLCSVVGAGNTIYFGEGSWLTVV.

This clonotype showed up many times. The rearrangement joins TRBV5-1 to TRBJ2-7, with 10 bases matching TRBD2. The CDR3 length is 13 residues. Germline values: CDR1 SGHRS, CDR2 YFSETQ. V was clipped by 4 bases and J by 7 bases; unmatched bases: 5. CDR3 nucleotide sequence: TGCGCCAGCAGCCCTAGCGGGGGTGAAGAGCAGTACGTC. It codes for CASSPSGGEEQYV.

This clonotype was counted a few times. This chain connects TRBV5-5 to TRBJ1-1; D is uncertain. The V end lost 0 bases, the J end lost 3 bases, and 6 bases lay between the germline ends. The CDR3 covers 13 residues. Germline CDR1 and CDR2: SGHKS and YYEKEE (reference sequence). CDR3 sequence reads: CASSLASYTEAFF. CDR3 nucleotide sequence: TGTGCCAGCAGCTTGGCCAGCTACACTGAAGCTTTCTTT.

CDR3 loop: CASSVVPTGELFF. In DNA, the CDR3 is TGTGCCAGCAGCGTAGTACCCACCGGGGAGCTGTTTTTT. The chain couples TRBV9 to TRBJ2-2; D gene uncertain. The CDR3 is 13 amino acids. V dropped 0 bases and J dropped 4 bases, with 4 bases sitting between them. CDR1 SGDLS and CDR2 YYNGEE come from the germline V gene.

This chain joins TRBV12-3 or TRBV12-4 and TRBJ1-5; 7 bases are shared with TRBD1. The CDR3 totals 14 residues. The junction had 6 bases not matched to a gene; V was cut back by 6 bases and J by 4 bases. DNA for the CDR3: TGTGCCAGCAGCCGGACAGGCCCAAATCAGCCCCAGCATTTT. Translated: CASSRTGPNQPQHF.

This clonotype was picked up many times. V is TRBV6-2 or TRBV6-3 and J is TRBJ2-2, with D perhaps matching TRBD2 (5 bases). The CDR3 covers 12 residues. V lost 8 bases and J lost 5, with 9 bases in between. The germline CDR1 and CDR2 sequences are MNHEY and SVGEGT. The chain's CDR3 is CASGGRTGELFF. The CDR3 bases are TGTGCCAGCGGCGGGCGGACCGGGGAGCTGTTTTTT.

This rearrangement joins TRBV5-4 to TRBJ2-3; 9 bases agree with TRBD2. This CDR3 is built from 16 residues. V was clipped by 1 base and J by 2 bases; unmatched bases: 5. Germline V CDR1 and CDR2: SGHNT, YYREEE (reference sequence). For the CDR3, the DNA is TGTGCCAGCAGCTTGTCTGGGACTAGCAACACAGATACGCAGTATTTT. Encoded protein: CASSLSGTSNTDTQYF. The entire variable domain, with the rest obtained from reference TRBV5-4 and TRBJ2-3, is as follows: ETGVTQSPTHLIKTRGQQVTLRCSSQSGHNTVSWYQQALGQGPQFIFQYYREEENGRGNFPPRFSGLQFPNYSSELNVNALELDDSALYLCASSLSGTSNTDTQYFGPGTRLTVL.

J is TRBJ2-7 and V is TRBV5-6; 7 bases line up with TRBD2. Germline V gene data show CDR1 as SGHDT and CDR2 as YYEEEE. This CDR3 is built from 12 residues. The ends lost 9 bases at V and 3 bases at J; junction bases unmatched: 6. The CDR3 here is CAMGPGGYEQYV. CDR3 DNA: TGTGCCATGGGCCCGGGGGGCTACGAGCAGTACGTC.

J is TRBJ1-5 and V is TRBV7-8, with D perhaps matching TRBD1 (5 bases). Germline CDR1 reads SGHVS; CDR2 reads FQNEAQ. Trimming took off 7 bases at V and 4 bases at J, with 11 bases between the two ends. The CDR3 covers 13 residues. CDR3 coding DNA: TGTGCCAGCAACCCCGGGGGAAATCAGCCCCAGCATTTT. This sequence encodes CASNPGGNQPQHF.

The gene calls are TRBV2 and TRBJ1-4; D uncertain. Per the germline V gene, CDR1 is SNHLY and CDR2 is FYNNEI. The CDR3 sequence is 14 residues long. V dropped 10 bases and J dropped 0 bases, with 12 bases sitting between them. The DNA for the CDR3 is TGTGCCACCCAGATCGGGTCAACTAATGAAAAACTGTTTTTT. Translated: CATQIGSTNEKLFF.

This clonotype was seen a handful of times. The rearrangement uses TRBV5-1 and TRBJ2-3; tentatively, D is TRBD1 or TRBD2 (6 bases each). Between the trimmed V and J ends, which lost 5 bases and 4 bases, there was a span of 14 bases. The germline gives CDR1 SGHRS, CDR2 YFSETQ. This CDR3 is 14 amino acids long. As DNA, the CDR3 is TGCGCCAGCAGTAGGGGGGACGGGTCAGATACGCAGTATTTT. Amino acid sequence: CASSRGDGSDTQYF.

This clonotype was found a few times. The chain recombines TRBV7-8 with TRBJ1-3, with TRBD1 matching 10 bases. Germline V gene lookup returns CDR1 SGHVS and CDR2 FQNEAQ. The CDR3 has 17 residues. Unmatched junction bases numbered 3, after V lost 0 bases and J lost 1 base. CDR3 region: CASSLAKDRGSGNTIYF. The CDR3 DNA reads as TGTGCCAGCAGCTTAGCCAAGGACAGGGGGTCTGGAAACACCATATATTTT.

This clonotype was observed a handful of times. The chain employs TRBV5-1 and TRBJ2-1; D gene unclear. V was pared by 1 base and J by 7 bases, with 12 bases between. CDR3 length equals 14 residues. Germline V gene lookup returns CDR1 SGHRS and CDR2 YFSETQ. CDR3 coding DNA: TGCGCCAGCAGCTTGAGGCTAGGCTGGAATGAGCAGTTCTTC. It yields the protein CASSLRLGWNEQFF. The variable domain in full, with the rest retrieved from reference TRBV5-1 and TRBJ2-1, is KAGVTQTPRYLIKTRGQQVTLSCSPISGHRSVSWYQQTPGQGLQFLFEYFSETQRNKGNFPGRFSGRQFSNSRSEMNVSTLELGDSALYLCASSLRLGWNEQFFGPGTRLTVL.

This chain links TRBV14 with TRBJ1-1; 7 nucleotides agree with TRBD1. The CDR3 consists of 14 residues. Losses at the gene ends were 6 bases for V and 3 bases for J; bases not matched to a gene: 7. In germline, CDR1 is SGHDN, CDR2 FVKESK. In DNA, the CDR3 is TGTGCCAGCAGTTACAGGGGTGGAGACACTGAAGCTTTCTTT. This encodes CASSYRGGDTEAFF.

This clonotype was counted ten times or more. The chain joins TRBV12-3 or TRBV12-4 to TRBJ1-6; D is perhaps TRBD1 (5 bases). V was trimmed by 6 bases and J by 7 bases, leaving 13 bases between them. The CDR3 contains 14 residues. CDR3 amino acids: CASRAGTGNSPLHF. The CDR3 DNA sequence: TGTGCCAGCAGGGCCGGGACGGGGAATTCACCCCTCCACTTT.

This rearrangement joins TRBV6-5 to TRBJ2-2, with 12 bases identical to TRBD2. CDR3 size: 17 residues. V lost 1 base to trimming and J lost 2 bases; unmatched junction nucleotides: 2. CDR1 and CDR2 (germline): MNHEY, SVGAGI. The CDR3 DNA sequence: TGTGCCAGCAGTTACTTACTAGCGGGGGGAAACACCGGGGAGCTGTTTTTT. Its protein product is CASSYLLAGGNTGELFF.

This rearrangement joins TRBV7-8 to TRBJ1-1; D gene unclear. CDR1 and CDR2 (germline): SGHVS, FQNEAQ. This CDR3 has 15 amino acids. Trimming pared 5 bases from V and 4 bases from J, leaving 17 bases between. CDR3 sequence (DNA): TGTGCCAGCAGCATAACTGACGGGCGGGGCACTGAAGCTTTCTTT. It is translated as CASSITDGRGTEAFF.

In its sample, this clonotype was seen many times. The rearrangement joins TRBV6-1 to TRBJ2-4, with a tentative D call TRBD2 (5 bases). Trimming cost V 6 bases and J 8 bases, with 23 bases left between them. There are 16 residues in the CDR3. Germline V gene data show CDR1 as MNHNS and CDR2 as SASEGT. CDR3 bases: TGTGCCAGCAGCTCCCAGCCGGGGTACAGAGCGGACATTCAGTACTTC. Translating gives CASSSQPGYRADIQYF.

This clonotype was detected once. This chain's CDR3 is CPLVGVNTEAFF. The CDR3 DNA follows: TGTCCACTAGTGGGTGTGAACACTGAAGCTTTCTTT. The chain couples TRBV6-1 to TRBJ1-1; no definite D call. The germline CDR1 and CDR2 sequences are MNHNS and SASEGT. CDR3 length equals 12 residues.

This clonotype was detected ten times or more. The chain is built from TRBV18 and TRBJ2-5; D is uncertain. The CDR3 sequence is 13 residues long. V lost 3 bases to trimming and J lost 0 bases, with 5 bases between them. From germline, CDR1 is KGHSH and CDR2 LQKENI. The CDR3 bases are TGTGCCAGCTCACCCCAGTACCAAGAGACCCAGTACTTC. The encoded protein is CASSPQYQETQYF.

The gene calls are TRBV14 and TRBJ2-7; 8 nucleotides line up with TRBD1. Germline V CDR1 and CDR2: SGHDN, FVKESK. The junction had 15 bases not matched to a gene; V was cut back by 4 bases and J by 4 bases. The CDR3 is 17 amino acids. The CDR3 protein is CASSPRGGSGGKYEQYF. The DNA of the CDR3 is TGTGCCAGCAGCCCTAGAGGAGGATCAGGGGGCAAGTACGAGCAGTACTTC. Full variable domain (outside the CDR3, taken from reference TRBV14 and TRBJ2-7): EAGVTQFPSHSVIEKGQTVTLRCDPISGHDNLYWYRRVMGKEIKFLLHFVKESKQDESGMPNNRFLAERTGGTYSTLKVQPAELEDSGVYFCASSPRGGSGGKYEQYFGPGTRLTVT.